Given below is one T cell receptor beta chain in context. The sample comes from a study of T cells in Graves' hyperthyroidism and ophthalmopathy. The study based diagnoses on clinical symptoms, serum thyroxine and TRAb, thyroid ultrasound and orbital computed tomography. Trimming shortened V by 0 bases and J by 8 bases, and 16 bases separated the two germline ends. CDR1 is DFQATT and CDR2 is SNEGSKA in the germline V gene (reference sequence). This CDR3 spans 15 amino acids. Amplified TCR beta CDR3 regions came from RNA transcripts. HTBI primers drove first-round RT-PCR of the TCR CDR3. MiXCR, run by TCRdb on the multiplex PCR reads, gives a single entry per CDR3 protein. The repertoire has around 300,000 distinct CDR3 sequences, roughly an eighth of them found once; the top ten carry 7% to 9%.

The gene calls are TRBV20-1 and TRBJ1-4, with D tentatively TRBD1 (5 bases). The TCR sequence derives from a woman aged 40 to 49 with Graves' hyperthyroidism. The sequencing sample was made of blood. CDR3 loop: CSARDWGRGGEKLFF. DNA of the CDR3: TGCAGTGCTAGAGACTGGGGAAGGGGTGGAGAAAAACTGTTTTTT.